The 14 T cell receptor beta chains below were found in one sample sequenced in a study of CD4 T cells in relation to SARS-CoV-2 and coronaviruses. CD4+ T cells from unexposed donors were obtained before the COVID-19 pandemic (2011-2018). The cells were cultured for under twelve days before CD4+ T cells were isolated. The protocol was immunoSEQ multiplex PCR, while the TCRdb copy is restricted to in-frame clones and leaves out a portion. The sample records about 26,000 clones, about 81% being singletons. These receptors' targets are unknown. The sample comprised CD4+ T cells from PBMCs, cultured in vitro. The receptors here all came from a human donor in good health.

This chain uses TRBV7-3 with TRBJ2-5; D is unresolved. The CDR3 runs to 13 residues. V was pared by 1 base and J by 4 bases, with 7 bases between. CDR1 SGHTA and CDR2 FQGTGA come from the germline V gene. The CDR3 nucleotides are TGTGCCAGCAGCTTAAAGTCGGGAGAGACCCAGTACTTC. Translated, it gives CASSLKSGETQYF. The whole variable domain, filled in from reference TRBV7-3 and TRBJ2-5, reads GAGVSQTPSNKVTEKGKYVELRCDPISGHTALYWYRQSLGQGPEFLIYFQGTGAADDSGLPNDRFFAVRPEGSVSTLKIQRTERGDSAVYLCASSLKSGETQYFGPGTRLLVL.

This clone was detected only a few times. V is TRBV5-4 and J is TRBJ2-4; the D gene is possibly TRBD1 (5 bases). Germline-derived CDR1 and CDR2 are SGHNT and YYREEE (reference sequence). Trimming shortened V by 4 bases and J by 5 bases, and 13 bases separated the two germline ends. This CDR3 is 14 amino acids long. The CDR3 region is CASSPGGRENIQYF. For the CDR3, the DNA is TGTGCCAGCAGCCCGGGCGGCAGGGAAAACATTCAGTACTTC. Complete variable domain (other parts from reference TRBV5-4 and TRBJ2-4): ETGVTQSPTHLIKTRGQQVTLRCSSQSGHNTVSWYQQALGQGPQFIFQYYREEENGRGNFPPRFSGLQFPNYSSELNVNALELDDSALYLCASSPGGRENIQYFGAGTRLSVL.

The rearrangement links TRBV30 to TRBJ1-2, with D possibly matching TRBD1 (6 bases). There are 13 residues in the CDR3. The V end lost 2 bases, the J end lost 4 bases, and 11 bases lay between the germline ends. From germline, CDR1 is GTSNPN and CDR2 SVGIG (reference sequence). The CDR3 region has the DNA TGTGCCTGGAGTAATGGGGGCTTCTATGGCTACACCTTC. This gives the protein CAWSNGGFYGYTF.

This chain connects TRBV7-3 to TRBJ2-5; possible D gene TRBD2, 6 bases. The CDR3 loop spans 15 amino acids. Trimming removed 1 base at V and 7 bases at J, with 16 bases between. Germline values: CDR1 SGHTA, CDR2 FQGTGA. The CDR3 here is CASSLSSGAGVTQYF. The CDR3 DNA reads as TGTGCCAGCAGCTTAAGCTCGGGAGCCGGCGTGACCCAGTACTTC.

This chain uses TRBV6-6 with TRBJ2-7, with TRBD1 matching over 10 bases. Losses at the gene ends were 7 bases for V and 5 bases for J; bases not matched to a gene: 5. The CDR3 is made up of 13 amino acids. The germline gives CDR1 MNHNY, CDR2 SVGAGI (reference sequence). Here the CDR3 DNA reads TGTGCCAGCACCCCGGGGACAGGGGACGAGCAGTACTTC. Its protein is CASTPGTGDEQYF.

V gene TRBV28 combines with J gene TRBJ2-6; the D gene is possibly TRBD2 (5 bases). The length of the CDR3 is 15 residues. Germline CDR1 MDHEN, CDR2 SYDVKM. The V gene lost 6 bases and the J gene lost 2 bases, with 11 bases spanning the gap. Here the CDR3 DNA reads TGTGCCAGCAGCAACGGGGTCACTGGGGCCAACGTCCTGACTTTC. It encodes CASSNGVTGANVLTF.

The chain is built from TRBV25-1 and TRBJ2-5; D is possibly TRBD2 (7 bases). Trimming removed 4 bases at V and 4 bases at J, with 16 bases between. Germline loops: CDR1 MGHDK, CDR2 SYGVNS. The CDR3 runs 15 residues. The CDR3 spells CASSGLLGGAETQYF. CDR3 nucleotides: TGTGCCAGCAGTGGCCTTTTGGGGGGGGCAGAGACCCAGTACTTC.

The chain couples TRBV3-1 (or the pseudogene TRBV3-2) to TRBJ2-2; D is possibly TRBD2 (5 bases). CDR3 length equals 17 residues. The germline V gene has CDR1 LGHDT and CDR2 YNNKEL (reference sequence). Deletions cut 0 bases from V and 1 base from J, with 12 bases between. CDR3 protein: CASSQDPSRVNTGELFF. The CDR3 region has the DNA TGTGCCAGCAGCCAAGATCCCTCGCGGGTGAACACCGGGGAGCTGTTTTTT.

The V call is TRBV7-8, the J call TRBJ2-3; D perhaps matches TRBD1 (5 bases). Between the trimmed V and J ends, which lost 1 base and 0 bases, there was a span of 11 bases. Germline lookup yields CDR1 SGHVS and CDR2 FQNEAQ. This CDR3 contains 16 residues. In nucleotides, the CDR3 is TGTGCCAGCAGCTTAGGGGGCAGAACGAGCACAGATACGCAGTATTTT. Protein product: CASSLGGRTSTDTQYF.

The rearrangement joins TRBV5-6 to TRBJ2-7; D is unclear. Trimming left V 6 bases short and J 3 bases short, with 22 bases between. The CDR3 totals 16 residues. Germline CDR1 SGHDT, CDR2 YYEEEE. The CDR3 DNA sequence: TGTGCCAGCAACATGAGATTCGGGCCCAGCAACTACGAGCAGTACTTC. Amino acids: CASNMRFGPSNYEQYF.

The chain uses TRBV19 and TRBJ2-7; TRBD1 agrees at 8 bases. Per the germline V gene, CDR1 is LNHDA and CDR2 is SQIVND (reference sequence). V was pared by 3 bases and J by 1 base, with 5 bases of the junction left unmatched. The CDR3 contains 15 residues. CDR3 sequence (DNA): TGTGCCAGTAGTATCCTCAGGGGGCCGTCCTACGAGCAGTACTTC. Protein: CASSILRGPSYEQYF.

The rearrangement uses TRBV7-9 and TRBJ2-5; TRBD2 might be the D (7 bases). CDR1 and CDR2 (germline): SEHNR, FQNEAQ (reference sequence). With 1 base removed from V and 5 bases from J, the gap between germline ends came to 14 bases. The CDR3 sequence is 15 residues long. The CDR3, as DNA: TGTGCCAGCAGCTTAGAAGGGGGGGCCGGGGAGACCCAGTACTTC. It translates to CASSLEGGAGETQYF.

This clone is a singleton in its sample. V and J are TRBV10-3 and TRBJ1-5; 7 bases align to TRBD1. The germline V gene has CDR1 ENHRY and CDR2 SYGVKD. This CDR3 contains 17 residues. The V segment lost 2 bases and the J segment 0 bases; nucleotides outside the gene matches: 7. CDR3 in amino acids: CAISERAGGYSNQPQHF. CDR3 sequence (DNA): TGTGCCATCAGTGAGCGGGCAGGGGGGTATAGCAATCAGCCCCAGCATTTT.

The chain carries TRBV6-2 or TRBV6-3 and TRBJ1-2, with TRBD1 as a possible D gene (6 bases). V lost 2 bases and J lost 8, with 18 bases in between. Germline assignment: CDR1 MNHEY and CDR2 SVGEGT. This CDR3 spans 15 amino acids. The CDR3 DNA is TGTGCCAGCAGTTACCTCCAGGGACACTCGGGCGGCTACACCTTC. This gives the protein CASSYLQGHSGGYTF.